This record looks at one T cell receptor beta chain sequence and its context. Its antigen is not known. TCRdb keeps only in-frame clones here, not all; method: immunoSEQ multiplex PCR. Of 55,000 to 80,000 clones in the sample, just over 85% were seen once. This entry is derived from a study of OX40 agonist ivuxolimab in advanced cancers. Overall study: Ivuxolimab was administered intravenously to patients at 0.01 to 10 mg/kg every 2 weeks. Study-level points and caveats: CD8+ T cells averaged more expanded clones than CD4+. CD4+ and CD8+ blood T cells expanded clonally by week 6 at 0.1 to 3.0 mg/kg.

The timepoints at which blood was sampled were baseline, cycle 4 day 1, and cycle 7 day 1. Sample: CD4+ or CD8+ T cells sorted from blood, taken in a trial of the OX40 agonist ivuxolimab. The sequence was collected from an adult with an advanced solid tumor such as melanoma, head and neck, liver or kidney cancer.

CDR3 bases: TGTGCCAGCAGCTCAAACCGGGACAGCTCCTACGAGCAGTACTTC. It yields the protein CASSSNRDSSYEQYF. The V call is TRBV11-2, the J call TRBJ2-7; 7 nucleotides align to TRBD1. This CDR3 contains 15 residues. Germline trimming cut 4 bases from V and 0 bases from J; bases unmatched to any gene: 6. Per the germline V gene, CDR1 is SGHAT and CDR2 is FQNNGV.